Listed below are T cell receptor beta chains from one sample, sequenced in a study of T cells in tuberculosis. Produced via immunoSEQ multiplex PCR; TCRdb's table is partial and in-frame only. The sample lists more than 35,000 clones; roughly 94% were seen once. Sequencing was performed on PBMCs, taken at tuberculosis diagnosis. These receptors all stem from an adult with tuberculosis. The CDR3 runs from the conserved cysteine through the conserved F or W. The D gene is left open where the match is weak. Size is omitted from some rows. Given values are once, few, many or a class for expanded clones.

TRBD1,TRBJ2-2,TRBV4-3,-,TGCGCCAGCAGCCCGGGACAGGGGGCGCGGGGGGAGCTGTTTTTT,CASSPGQGARGELFF
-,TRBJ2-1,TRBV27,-,TGTGCCAGCACCTCGGGTCCTCAGTCCTACAATGAGCAGTTCTTC,CASTSGPQSYNEQFF
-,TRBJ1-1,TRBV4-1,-,TGCGCCAGCAGCCAAGTGGAGAGGGTAATTCCGCTGAACACTGAAGCTTTCTTT,CASSQVERVIPLNTEAFF
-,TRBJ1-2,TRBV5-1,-,TGCGCCAGCAGCTTGGTCCAGGGTAACTATGGCTACACCTTC,CASSLVQGNYGYTF
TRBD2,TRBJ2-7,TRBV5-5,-,TGTGCCAGCAGCTTACTTCCCAGCGGGGGATACGAGCAGTACTTC,CASSLLPSGGYEQYF
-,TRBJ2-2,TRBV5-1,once,TGCGCCAGCAGCTTGACGCTCGTTACAGGCGGATCCGGGGAGCTGTTTTTT,CASSLTLVTGGSGELFF
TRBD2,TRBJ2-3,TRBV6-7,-,TGTGCCAGCAGTTACTCACTCGGGGGGGCCGAGAACACAGATACGCAGTATTTT,CASSYSLGGAENTDTQYF
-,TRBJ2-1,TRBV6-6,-,TGTGCCAGCAGTTACTCAGGGGGAATATACAATGAGCAGTTCTTC,CASSYSGGIYNEQFF
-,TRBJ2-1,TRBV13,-,TGTGCCAGCGGTCGATCTTCGGGGTACAATGAGCAGTTCTTC,CASGRSSGYNEQFF
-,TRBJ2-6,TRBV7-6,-,TGTGCCACCCGGGTACTTGGGGCCAACGTCCTGACTTTC,CATRVLGANVLTF
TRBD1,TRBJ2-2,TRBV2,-,TGTGCCAGCACTGGGGACAGTCGCACCGGGGAGCTGTTTTTT,CASTGDSRTGELFF
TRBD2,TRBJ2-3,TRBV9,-,TGTGCCAGCAGCGTAGTCGGGTGGGGGGGAACGGATACGCAGTATTTT,CASSVVGWGGTDTQYF
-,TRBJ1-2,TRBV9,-,TGTGCCAGCAGCGAAGAGACGGGTTATGGCTACACCTTC,CASSEETGYGYTF
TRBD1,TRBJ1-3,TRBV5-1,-,TGCGCCAGCAGCGGGGACCGGACAGGGATCAGAGGAAACACCATATATTTT,CASSGDRTGIRGNTIYF
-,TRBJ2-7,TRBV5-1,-,TGCGCCAGCAGCTTGGAAGGAGGGGAGACGTACGAGCAGTACTTC,CASSLEGGETYEQYF
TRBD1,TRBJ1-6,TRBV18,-,TGTGCCAGCTCACCGCGCCCACAGGGGGACTCCTATAATTCACCCCTCCACTTT,CASSPRPQGDSYNSPLHF
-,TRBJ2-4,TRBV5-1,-,TGCGCCAGCAGCTTGTGGGGGCAGGTCGAAAACATTCAGTACTTC,CASSLWGQVENIQYF
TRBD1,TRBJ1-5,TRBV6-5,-,TGTGCCAGCAGCGGGACAGGGGCCTATCAGCCCCAGCATTTT,CASSGTGAYQPQHF
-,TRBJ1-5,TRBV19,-,TGTGCCAGTAGTATAGGCCCGCGGAGCAATCAGCCCCAGCATTTT,CASSIGPRSNQPQHF
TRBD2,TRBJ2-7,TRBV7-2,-,TGTGCCAGCAGCTTAAGCGCTAGCGGGGGCTCCTACGAGCAGTACTTC,CASSLSASGGSYEQYF
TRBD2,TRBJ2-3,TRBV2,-,TGTGCCAGCAGTGGGGGCGGGGGAGCGATCTCGCAGTATTTT,CASSGGGGAISQYF
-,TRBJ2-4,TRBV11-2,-,TGTGCCAGCAGCTTAGTACGGGGGGCCAGAAACATTCAGTACTTC,CASSLVRGARNIQYF
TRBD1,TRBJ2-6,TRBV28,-,TGTGCCAGCAGCCGACAGGGACAACACTCTGGGGCCAACGTCCTGACTTTC,CASSRQGQHSGANVLTF
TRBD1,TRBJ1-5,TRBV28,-,TGTGCCAGCAGTTTAGGGACAGGGAAGGGTCAGCCCCAGCATTTT,CASSLGTGKGQPQHF
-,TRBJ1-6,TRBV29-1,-,TGCAGCGCAAAATCGGATACAGGATTGGGTTCACCCCTCCACTTT,CSAKSDTGLGSPLHF
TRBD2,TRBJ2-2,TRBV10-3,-,TGTGCCATCAGTGAGGGAAGCGGGGGAAACACCGGGGAGCTGTTTTTT,CAISEGSGGNTGELFF
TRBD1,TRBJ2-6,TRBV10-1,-,TGCGCCAGCAGTGACCCTCGCCAGGGACAGGGCTCAACTGGGGCCAACGTCCTGACTTTC,CASSDPRQGQGSTGANVLTF
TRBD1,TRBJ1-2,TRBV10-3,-,TGTGCCATCAATACAGGGGCGTATGGCTACACCTTC,CAINTGAYGYTF
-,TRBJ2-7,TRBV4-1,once,TGCGCCAGCAGCCAAAGAGGCGACAGGCCCTCCGACGAGCAGTACTTC,CASSQRGDRPSDEQYF
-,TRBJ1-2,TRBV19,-,TGTGCCAGTAGTATAACAGGGTTCGGCTACACCTTC,CASSITGFGYTF
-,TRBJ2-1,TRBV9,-,TGTGCCAGCAGCGTCCAGTGGACGGAGGGGACGAGGATCAATGAGCAGTTCTTC,CASSVQWTEGTRINEQFF
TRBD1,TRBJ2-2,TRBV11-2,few,TGTGCCAGCAGCGTAGGACAGGGTAGGACCGGGGAGCTGTTTTTT,CASSVGQGRTGELFF
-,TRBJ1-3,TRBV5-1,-,TGCGCCAGCAGCCCGGAGGCGAGCTCTGGAAACACCATATATTTT,CASSPEASSGNTIYF
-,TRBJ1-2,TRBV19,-,TGTGCCAGTAGTATAGGGCTCAGGGTCGATGGCTACACCTTC,CASSIGLRVDGYTF
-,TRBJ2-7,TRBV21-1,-,TGTGCCAGCAGCTTCTCCGATGTGACAGCCTACGAGCAGTACTTC,CASSFSDVTAYEQYF
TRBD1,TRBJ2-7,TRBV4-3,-,TGCGCCAGCAGCCAGGACAGGGGAGAGCAGTACTTC,CASSQDRGEQYF
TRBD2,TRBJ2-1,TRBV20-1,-,TGCAGTGCGAGACTAGCGAATGAGCAGTTCTTC,CSARLANEQFF
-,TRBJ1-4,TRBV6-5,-,TGTGCCAGCAGTTACTCGACGGGAGGTAGCGAAAAACTGTTTTTT,CASSYSTGGSEKLFF
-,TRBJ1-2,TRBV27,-,TGTGCCAGCAGTTTTTGGGGGCATGGCTACACCTTC,CASSFWGHGYTF
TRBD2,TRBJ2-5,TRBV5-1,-,TGCGCCAGCAGCACAGAGGGACTAGCCCAAGAGACCCAGTACTTC,CASSTEGLAQETQYF
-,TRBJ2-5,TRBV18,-,TGTGCCAGCTCACTACAAGAGACCCAGTACTTC,CASSLQETQYF
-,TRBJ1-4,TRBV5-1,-,TGCGCCAGCAGCATCCAGGGGAGTAGGGAAAAACTGTTTTTT,CASSIQGSREKLFF
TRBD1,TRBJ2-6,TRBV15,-,TGTGCCACCAGCAGAGAGACAGGGACTGGGGCCAACGTCCTGACTTTC,CATSRETGTGANVLTF
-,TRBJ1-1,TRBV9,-,TGTGCCAGCAGCCCGAGACGAGCCCAGGGAACAGCTTTCTTT,CASSPRRAQGTAFF
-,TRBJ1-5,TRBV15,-,TGTGCCACCAGCAGGGTTGACGGTGCCCGACGGGAGCCCCAGCATTTT,CATSRVDGARREPQHF
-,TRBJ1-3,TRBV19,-,TGTGCCAGTATACCGGGGGGCCGGAACACCATATATTTT,CASIPGGRNTIYF
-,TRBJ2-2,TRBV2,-,TGTGCCAGCAGTGCTAGGTTTGCCGGGGAGCTGTTTTTT,CASSARFAGELFF
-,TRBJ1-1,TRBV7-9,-,TGTGCCAGCAGCTTAGTGCGGGGGATGAACACTGAAGCTTTCTTT,CASSLVRGMNTEAFF
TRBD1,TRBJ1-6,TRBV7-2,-,TGTGCCAGCAGCTTAGCCTCCCGGGGACAGGGAAGTTCACCCCTCCACTTT,CASSLASRGQGSSPLHF
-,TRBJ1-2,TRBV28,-,TGTGCCAGCAGTTTGGAGGGTTACTATGGCTACACCTTC,CASSLEGYYGYTF
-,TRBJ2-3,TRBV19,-,TGTGCCAGTAGCCGCGGGACTGCCACAGATACGCAGTATTTT,CASSRGTATDTQYF
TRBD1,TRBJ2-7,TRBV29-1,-,TGCAGCACCAGACAGGGCGCCGAGCAGTACTTC,CSTRQGAEQYF
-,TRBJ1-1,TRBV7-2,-,TGTGCCAGCAGCCGCGAGACAGGAGCTTACAACACTGAAGCTTTCTTT,CASSRETGAYNTEAFF
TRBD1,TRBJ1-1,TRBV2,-,TGTGCCAGCAGTCTTATACGGGACAGGGGACGGGACACTGAAGCTTTCTTT,CASSLIRDRGRDTEAFF
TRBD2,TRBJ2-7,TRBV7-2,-,TGTGCCAGCAGCTTAGTCCGAACAGCGGGGGCCGGAGTTTTCTACGAGCAGTACTTC,CASSLVRTAGAGVFYEQYF
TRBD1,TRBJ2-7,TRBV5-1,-,TGCGCCAGCAGCCCCGGACAGGGAGGCTCCTACGAGCAGTACTTC,CASSPGQGGSYEQYF
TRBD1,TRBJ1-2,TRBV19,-,TGTGCCAGTGCACGAGAGGGCAGACAGGGCTATGGCTACACCTTC,CASAREGRQGYGYTF
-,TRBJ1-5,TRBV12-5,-,TGTGCTAGTGGTTTGGTAGGTTCGGGGGAAGGCCCATTCAATCAGCCCCAGCATTTT,CASGLVGSGEGPFNQPQHF
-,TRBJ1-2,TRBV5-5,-,TGTGCCAGCAGCTTGGCCAATGGCAACTATGGCTACACCTTC,CASSLANGNYGYTF